This T cell receptor beta chain was documented in a study of vaccination and CD4 T cells after COVID-19. Whole-study context: Overlapping spike peptides of SARS-CoV-2, HCoV-NL63, HCoV-OC43 and HCoV-229E were used, and cells were stimulated with them.

As to treatment: roughly ten-day PBMC culture with coronavirus spike peptide pools or control peptides (ViraFEST assay). Every well contained around 2 million PBMCs, which were grown with 9.5 to 10 IU/ml IL-2 and 10 ug/ml peptide pools. CDR1 and CDR2 from the germline V gene are KGHDR and SFDVKD. The CDR3 is made up of 15 amino acids. V was pared by 6 bases and J by 2 bases, with 6 bases of the junction left unmatched. CD4+ T cells that had been cultured provided DNA sequenced with the Oncomine TCR Beta short-read assay. MiXCR was run by TCRdb on the PCR reads, yielding one entry per CDR3 protein. Here the sample spans 15,000 to 20,000 distinct CDR3 sequences, 43% being singletons. To note about this clonotype: Its antigen remains unidentified.

The sample was CD4+ T cells from blood, cultured in vitro. The receptor's source is a human donor who had recovered from COVID-19. The chain joins TRBV24-1 to TRBJ1-2; the match to TRBD1 covers 9 bases. As DNA, the CDR3 is TGTGCCACCAGTCCCACAGGGGGCCCCAACTATGGCTACACCTTC. As protein: CATSPTGGPNYGYTF.